Below, 5 T cell receptor beta chains from the same sample are listed, as sequenced in a study of tumor-infiltrating lymphocytes in primary liver carcinoma. The authors made TCR beta cDNA from approximately 490 ng total RNA with a constant-region primer. Three nested multiplex PCR rounds, a slightly modified ARM-PCR method, built the TCR beta libraries. Primers for the first two PCR rounds were TRBV1-TRBV30 forward primers and a C-beta reverse primer (around 10 cycles per round). In TCRdb, the multiplex PCR reads were re-called with MiXCR into one record per CDR3 protein. The table includes 100,000 or so distinct CDR3 sequences, about two thirds detected once. Starting material for RNA and DNA co-extraction consisted of about 20-33 mg of unsorted bulk tissue. The sequencing sample was made of liver tumor tissue from sampling region 2. As to subset: tumor region T2, inferior pole. These receptors were taken from a woman in her sixties or seventies with primary liver carcinoma and hepatitis B virus infection.

This chain connects TRBV29-1 to TRBJ2-3; 8 bases match TRBD2. CDR1 and CDR2 from the germline V gene are SQVTM and ANQGSEA. J gave up 7 bases and V 5 bases, and 14 bases lay outside the gene matches. CDR3 length: 15 residues. The CDR3, as DNA: TGCAGCGTTCGCACGGGGGGGACTAACCTCTATACGCAGTATTTT. This gives the protein CSVRTGGTNLYTQYF.

This clonotype occurred many times. The CDR3 region is CSVVGGSRETQYF. The DNA of the CDR3 is TGCAGCGTTGTCGGCGGGAGTCGGGAGACCCAGTACTTC. The gene calls are TRBV29-1 and TRBJ2-5; 7 nucleotides align to TRBD2. Germline V gives CDR1 SQVTM, CDR2 ANQGSEA. V was clipped by 4 bases and J by 5 bases; unmatched bases: 7. The CDR3 has 13 residues.

This chain connects TRBV18 to TRBJ2-5; 9 bases are shared with TRBD1. The V segment lost 3 bases and the J segment 7 bases; nucleotides outside the gene matches: 6. Germline-derived CDR1 and CDR2 are KGHSH and LQKENI. The CDR3 loop spans 14 amino acids. In DNA form, the CDR3 reads TGTGCCAGCTCACCGCGAGACAGGGGGGTGACCCAGTACTTC. Residues: CASSPRDRGVTQYF.

Concerning this clonotype itself: This may come from a read error, since a much larger clone is one base off. The V call is TRBV5-1, the J call TRBJ2-7; D may be TRBD1 or TRBD2 (6 bases each). The germline gives CDR1 SGHRS, CDR2 YFSETQ. This CDR3 region has 14 residues. V was clipped by 5 bases and J by 4 bases, with 16 bases between them. For the CDR3, the DNA is TGCGCCAGCAGGCCCGGGGGCCTAAAATACGAGCAGTACTTC. This encodes CASRPGGLKYEQYF.

Worth noting for this clonotype: One end of the junction varies from germline; a read error may be responsible. CDR3 nucleotides: TGTGCCAGCGGTTTATACCGGGTAACGGCCGAGCAGTACTTC. Amino acids: CASGLYRVTAEQYF. This chain connects TRBV28 to TRBJ2-7; D uncertain. In germline, CDR1 is MDHEN, CDR2 SYDVKM. The CDR3 covers 14 residues.